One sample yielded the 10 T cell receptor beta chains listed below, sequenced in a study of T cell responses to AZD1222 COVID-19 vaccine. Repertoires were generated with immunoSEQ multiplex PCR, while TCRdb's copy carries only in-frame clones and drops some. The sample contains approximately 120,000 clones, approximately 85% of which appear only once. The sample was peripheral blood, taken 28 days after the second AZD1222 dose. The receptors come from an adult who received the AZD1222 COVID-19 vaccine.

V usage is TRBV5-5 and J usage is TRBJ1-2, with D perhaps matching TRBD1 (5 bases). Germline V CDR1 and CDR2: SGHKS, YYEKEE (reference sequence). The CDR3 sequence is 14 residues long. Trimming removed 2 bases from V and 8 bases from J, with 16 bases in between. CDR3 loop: CASSFIRDPEGYTF. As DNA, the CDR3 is TGTGCCAGCAGCTTTATCAGGGATCCAGAAGGCTACACCTTC.

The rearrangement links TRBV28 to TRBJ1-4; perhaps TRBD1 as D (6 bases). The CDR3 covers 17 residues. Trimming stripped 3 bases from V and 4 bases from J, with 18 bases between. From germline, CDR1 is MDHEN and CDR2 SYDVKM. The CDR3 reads CASSFTPTGSFNEKLFF. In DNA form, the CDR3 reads TGTGCCAGCAGTTTTACTCCAACAGGGAGCTTTAATGAAAAACTGTTTTTT.

CDR3 region: CASLSQAAGQQYF. CDR3 bases: TGTGCCAGCTTATCGCAGGCGGCAGGGCAGCAGTACTTC. V usage is TRBV28 and J usage is TRBJ2-7; maybe TRBD1 (5 bases). Germline V gives CDR1 MDHEN, CDR2 SYDVKM. V lost 8 bases and J lost 8, with 19 bases in between. CDR3 length: 13 residues.

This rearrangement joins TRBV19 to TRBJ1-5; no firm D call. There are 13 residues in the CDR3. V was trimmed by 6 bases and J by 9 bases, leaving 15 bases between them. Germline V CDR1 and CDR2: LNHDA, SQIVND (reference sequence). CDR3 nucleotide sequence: TGTGCCAGTAGGCTGGACCGTCGCGGGCCCCAGCATTTT. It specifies CASRLDRRGPQHF.

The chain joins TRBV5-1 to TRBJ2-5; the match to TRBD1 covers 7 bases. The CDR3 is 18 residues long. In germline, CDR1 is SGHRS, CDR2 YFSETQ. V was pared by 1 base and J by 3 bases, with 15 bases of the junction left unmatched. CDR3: CASSLSVLGQGVKETQYF. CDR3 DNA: TGCGCCAGCAGCTTGTCAGTCTTGGGTCAGGGGGTGAAAGAGACCCAGTACTTC.

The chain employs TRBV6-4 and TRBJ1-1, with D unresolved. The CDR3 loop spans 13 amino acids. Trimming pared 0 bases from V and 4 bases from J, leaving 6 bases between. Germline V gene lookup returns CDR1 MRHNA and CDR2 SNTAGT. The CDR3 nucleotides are TGTGCCAGCAGTGACTCGTGGAGCACTGAAGCTTTCTTT. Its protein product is CASSDSWSTEAFF.

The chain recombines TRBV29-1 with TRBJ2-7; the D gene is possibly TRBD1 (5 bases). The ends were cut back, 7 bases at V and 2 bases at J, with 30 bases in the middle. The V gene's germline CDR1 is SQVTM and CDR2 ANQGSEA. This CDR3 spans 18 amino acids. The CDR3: CSADGVGRVHRRTYEQYF. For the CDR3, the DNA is TGCAGCGCCGACGGAGTCGGCAGGGTACACAGGCGGACCTACGAGCAGTACTTC.

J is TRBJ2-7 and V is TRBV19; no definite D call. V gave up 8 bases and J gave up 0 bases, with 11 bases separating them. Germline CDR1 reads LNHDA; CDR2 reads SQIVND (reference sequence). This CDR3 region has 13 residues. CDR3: CASESPHSYEQYF. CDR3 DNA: TGTGCCAGTGAGTCGCCTCACTCCTACGAGCAGTACTTC.

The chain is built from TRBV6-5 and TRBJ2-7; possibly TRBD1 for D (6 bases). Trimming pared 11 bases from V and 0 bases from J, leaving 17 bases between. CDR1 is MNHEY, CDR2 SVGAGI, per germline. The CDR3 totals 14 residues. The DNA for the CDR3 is TGTGCCGGAAGACAGGCCCCAACCTCCTACGAGCAGTACTTC. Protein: CAGRQAPTSYEQYF.

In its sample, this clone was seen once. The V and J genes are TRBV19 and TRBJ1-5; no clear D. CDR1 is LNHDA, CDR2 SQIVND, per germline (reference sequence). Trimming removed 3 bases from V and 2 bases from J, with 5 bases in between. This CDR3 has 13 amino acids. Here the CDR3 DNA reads TGTGCCAGTAGTATGGACGGCAATCAGCCCCAGCATTTT. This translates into CASSMDGNQPQHF.